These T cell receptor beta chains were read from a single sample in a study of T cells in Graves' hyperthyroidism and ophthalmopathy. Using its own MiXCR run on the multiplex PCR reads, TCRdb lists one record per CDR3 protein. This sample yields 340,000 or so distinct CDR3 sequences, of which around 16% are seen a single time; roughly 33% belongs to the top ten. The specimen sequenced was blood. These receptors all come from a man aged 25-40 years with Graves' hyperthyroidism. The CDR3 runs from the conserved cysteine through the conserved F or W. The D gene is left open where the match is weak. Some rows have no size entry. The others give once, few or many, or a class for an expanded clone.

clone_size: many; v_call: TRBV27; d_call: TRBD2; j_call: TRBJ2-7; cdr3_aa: CASSLTSGPYEQYF; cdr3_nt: TGTGCCAGCTCACTGACTAGCGGACCCTACGAGCAGTACTTC
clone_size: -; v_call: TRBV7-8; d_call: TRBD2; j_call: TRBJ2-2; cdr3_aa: CASSPLGYTSGPNTGELFF; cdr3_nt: TGTGCCAGCAGCCCCTTGGGGTATACTAGCGGGCCGAACACCGGGGAGCTGTTTTTT
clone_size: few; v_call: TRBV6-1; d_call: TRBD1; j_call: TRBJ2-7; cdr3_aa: CASSRGQGAEEQYF; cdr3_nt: TGTGCCAGCAGTAGAGGACAGGGCGCAGAAGAGCAGTACTTC
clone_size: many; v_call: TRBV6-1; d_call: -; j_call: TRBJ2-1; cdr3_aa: CASTPGDSAYNEQFF; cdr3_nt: TGTGCCAGCACCCCGGGGGACTCGGCCTACAATGAGCAGTTCTTC
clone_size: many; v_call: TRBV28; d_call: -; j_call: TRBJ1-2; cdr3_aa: CASSFTGRENGYTF; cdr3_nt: TGTGCCAGCAGTTTTACGGGGCGGGAAAATGGCTACACCTTC
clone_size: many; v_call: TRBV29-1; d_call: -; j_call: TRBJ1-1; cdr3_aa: CSVRGRHLNTEAFF; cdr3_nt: TGCAGCGTTCGCGGTCGGCACCTGAACACTGAAGCTTTCTTT
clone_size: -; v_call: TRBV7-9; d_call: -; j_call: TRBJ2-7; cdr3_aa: CAGSNGLRPYEQYF; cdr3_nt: TGTGCCGGCAGTAATGGTCTGCGACCCTACGAGCAGTACTTC
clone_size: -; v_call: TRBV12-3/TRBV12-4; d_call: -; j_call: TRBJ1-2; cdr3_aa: CVSSLGGAGYGYTF; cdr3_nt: TGTGTCAGCAGTTTAGGGGGGGCGGGCTATGGCTACACCTTC
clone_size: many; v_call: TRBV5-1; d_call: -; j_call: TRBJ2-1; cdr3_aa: CASTNSTTGLVVDEQFF; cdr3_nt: TGCGCCAGCACCAACTCAACAACAGGGTTGGTTGTGGATGAGCAGTTCTTC
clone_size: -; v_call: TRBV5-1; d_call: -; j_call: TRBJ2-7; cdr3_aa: CASSPSIQGYEQYF; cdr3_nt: TGCGCCAGCAGCCCCTCCATACAAGGATACGAGCAGTACTTC
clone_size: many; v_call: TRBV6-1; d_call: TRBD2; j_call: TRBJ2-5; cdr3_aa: CASGGTSGNEETQYF; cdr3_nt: TGTGCCAGCGGAGGGACTAGCGGGAATGAAGAGACCCAGTACTTC
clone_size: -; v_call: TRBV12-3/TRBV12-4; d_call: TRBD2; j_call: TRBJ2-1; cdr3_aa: CASSLAGGIFDEQFF; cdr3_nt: TGTGCCAGCAGTTTGGCGGGAGGGATTTTTGATGAGCAGTTCTTC
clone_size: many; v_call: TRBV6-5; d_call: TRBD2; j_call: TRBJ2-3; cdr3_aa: CASSYSSGASTDTQYF; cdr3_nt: TGTGCCAGCAGTTACTCTAGCGGGGCCTCCACAGATACGCAGTATTTT
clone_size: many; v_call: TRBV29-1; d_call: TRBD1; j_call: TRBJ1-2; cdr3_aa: CSGGVLRQGGGYTF; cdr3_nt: TGCAGCGGGGGAGTCCTGCGACAGGGAGGCGGCTACACCTTC
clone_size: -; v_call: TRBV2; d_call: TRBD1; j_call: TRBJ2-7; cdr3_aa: CASRPGQGYEQYF; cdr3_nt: TGTGCCAGCAGGCCAGGACAGGGCTACGAGCAGTACTTC
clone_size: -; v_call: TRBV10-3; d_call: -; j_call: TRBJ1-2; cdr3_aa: CAIRQELDYGYTF; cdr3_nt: TGTGCCATCAGACAGGAATTAGATTATGGCTACACCTTC
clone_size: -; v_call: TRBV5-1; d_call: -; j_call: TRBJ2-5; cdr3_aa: CASSLGLGLMTQETQYF; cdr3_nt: TGCGCCAGCAGCTTGGGCCTGGGACTCATGACCCAAGAGACCCAGTACTTC
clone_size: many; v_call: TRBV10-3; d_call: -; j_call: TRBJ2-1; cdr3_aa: CAISESSSHNEQFF; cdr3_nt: TGTGCCATCAGTGAGTCTAGCTCCCACAATGAGCAGTTCTTC
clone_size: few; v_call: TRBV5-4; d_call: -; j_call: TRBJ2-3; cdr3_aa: CASSLKGEDTQYF; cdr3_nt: TGTGCCAGCAGCCTTAAGGGGGAGGATACGCAGTATTTT
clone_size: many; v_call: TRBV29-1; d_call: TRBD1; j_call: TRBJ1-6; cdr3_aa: CSVRTGALHNSPLHF; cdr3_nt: TGCAGCGTCCGGACAGGGGCGCTACATAATTCACCCCTCCACTTT
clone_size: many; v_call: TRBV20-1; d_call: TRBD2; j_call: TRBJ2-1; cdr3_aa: CSARVLRLAGGEQFF; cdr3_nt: TGCAGTGCTAGAGTACTTAGACTAGCGGGAGGTGAGCAGTTCTTC
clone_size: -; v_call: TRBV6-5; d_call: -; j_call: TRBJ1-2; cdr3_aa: CASSYFPGGIAPAQYNYGYTF; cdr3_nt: TGTGCCAGCAGTTACTTTCCCGGAGGAATAGCCCCTGCGCAATACAACTATGGCTACACCTTC
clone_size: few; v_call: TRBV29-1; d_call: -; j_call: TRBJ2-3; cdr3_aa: CSVGRTQEADTQYF; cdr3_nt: TGCAGCGTGGGGAGGACTCAAGAGGCGGATACGCAGTATTTT
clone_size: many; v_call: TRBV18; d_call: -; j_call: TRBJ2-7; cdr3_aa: CASSAAGTYEQYF; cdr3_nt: TGTGCCAGCTCAGCGGCAGGGACCTACGAGCAGTACTTC
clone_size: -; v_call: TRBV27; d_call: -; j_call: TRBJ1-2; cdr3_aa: CAGSLGAGGGYTF; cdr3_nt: TGTGCCGGCAGTTTGGGGGCAGGAGGAGGCTACACCTTC
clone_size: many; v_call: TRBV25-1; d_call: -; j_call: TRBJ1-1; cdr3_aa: CASSDRLGTEAFF; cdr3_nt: TGTGCCAGCAGTGACCGTTTGGGCACTGAAGCTTTCTTT
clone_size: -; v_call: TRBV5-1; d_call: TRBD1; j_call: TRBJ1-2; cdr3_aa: CASSGTGEVYQGYTF; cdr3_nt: TGCGCCAGCAGCGGAACAGGGGAAGTATATCAGGGCTACACCTTC
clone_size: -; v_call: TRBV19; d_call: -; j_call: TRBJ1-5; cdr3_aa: CASTGSGNQPQHF; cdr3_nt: TGTGCCTCTACAGGGTCGGGGAATCAGCCCCAGCATTTT
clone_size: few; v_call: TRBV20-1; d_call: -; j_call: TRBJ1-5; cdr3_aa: CSARGGRYGNQPQHF; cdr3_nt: TGCAGTGCTAGAGGGGGGCGGTACGGCAATCAGCCCCAGCATTTT
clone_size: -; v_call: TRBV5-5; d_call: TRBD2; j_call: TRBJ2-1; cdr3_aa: CASSSSYSGSSYNEQFF; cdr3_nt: TGTGCCAGCAGCTCGTCTTATAGCGGGAGCTCCTACAATGAGCAGTTCTTC
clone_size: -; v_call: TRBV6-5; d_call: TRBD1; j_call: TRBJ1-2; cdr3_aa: CASSWNDRAGYTF; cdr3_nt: TGTGCCAGCAGTTGGAATGACAGGGCTGGCTACACCTTC
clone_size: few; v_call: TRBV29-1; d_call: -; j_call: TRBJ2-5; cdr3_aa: CSVLTVRRPRKETQYF; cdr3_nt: TGCAGCGTTTTGACAGTCCGGAGGCCACGTAAAGAGACCCAGTACTTC
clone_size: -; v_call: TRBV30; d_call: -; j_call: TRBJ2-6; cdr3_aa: CAWSPGGAYVLTF; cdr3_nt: TGTGCCTGGAGTCCAGGGGGGGCCTACGTCCTGACTTTC
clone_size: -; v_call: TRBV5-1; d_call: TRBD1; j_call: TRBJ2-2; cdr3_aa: CASSPQDRVGELFF; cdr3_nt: TGCGCCAGCAGTCCCCAGGACAGGGTCGGGGAGCTGTTTTTT
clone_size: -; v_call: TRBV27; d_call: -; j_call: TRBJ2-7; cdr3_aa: CASSLVGDPYEQYF; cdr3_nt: TGTGCCAGCAGTTTAGTGGGAGACCCCTACGAGCAGTACTTC
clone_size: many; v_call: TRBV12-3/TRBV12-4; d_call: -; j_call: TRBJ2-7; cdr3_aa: CASSLMQAYEQYF; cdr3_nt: TGTGCCAGCAGTTTAATGCAGGCCTACGAGCAGTACTTC
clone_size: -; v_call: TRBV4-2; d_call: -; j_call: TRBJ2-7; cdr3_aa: CASSQAPPGATSSYEQYF; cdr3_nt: TGTGCCAGCAGCCAAGCCCCCCCGGGGGCAACGAGCTCCTACGAGCAGTACTTC
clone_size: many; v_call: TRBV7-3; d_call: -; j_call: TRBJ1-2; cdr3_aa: CASSSVSGYGYTF; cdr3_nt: TGTGCCAGCAGCTCAGTTTCAGGGTATGGCTACACCTTC
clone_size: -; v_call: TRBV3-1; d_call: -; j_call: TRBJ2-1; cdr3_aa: CASTGGDRAYNEQFF; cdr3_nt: TGTGCCAGCACGGGAGGGGACAGGGCATACAATGAGCAGTTCTTC
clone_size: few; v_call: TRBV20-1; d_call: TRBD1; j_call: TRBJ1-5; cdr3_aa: CSARDGTENYDQPQHF; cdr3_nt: TGCAGTGCTAGAGATGGGACAGAAAATTACGATCAGCCCCAGCATTTT
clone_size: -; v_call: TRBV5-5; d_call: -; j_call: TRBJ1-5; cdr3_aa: CASSLVGGQVHQPQHF; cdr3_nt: TGTGCCAGCAGCTTGGTGGGTGGGCAGGTCCATCAGCCCCAGCATTTT